This T cell receptor beta chain was sequenced for a study of identical twins. This clonotype was found many times. cDNA carried unique molecular identifiers, and a universal primer site was added by template switching. TCRdb reprocessed the 5' RACE reads with MiXCR, giving one entry per CDR3 protein. This sample carries a few hundred thousand distinct CDR3 sequences, about 13% of them seen once, and the ten largest clones take roughly 4.2%. Germline values: CDR1 MNHNY, CDR2 SVGAGI (reference sequence). V lost 6 bases and J 0 bases, leaving 4 bases between the germline ends. The CDR3 runs to 12 residues. The data were also submitted as part of a second study, on yellow fever vaccine responses in identical twins. As that report states: Reportedly, twins' vaccine T cell responses looked partly convergent and partly personalized.

Input material: memory (CD45RO+) T cells sorted from blood. The chain combines TRBV6-6 with TRBJ2-3; D gene ambiguous. The TCR was taken from a woman between 18 and 30 years old in good health. CDR3 sequence: CASRTSTDTQYF. CDR3 DNA sequence: TGTGCCAGCAGGACTAGCACAGATACGCAGTATTTT.